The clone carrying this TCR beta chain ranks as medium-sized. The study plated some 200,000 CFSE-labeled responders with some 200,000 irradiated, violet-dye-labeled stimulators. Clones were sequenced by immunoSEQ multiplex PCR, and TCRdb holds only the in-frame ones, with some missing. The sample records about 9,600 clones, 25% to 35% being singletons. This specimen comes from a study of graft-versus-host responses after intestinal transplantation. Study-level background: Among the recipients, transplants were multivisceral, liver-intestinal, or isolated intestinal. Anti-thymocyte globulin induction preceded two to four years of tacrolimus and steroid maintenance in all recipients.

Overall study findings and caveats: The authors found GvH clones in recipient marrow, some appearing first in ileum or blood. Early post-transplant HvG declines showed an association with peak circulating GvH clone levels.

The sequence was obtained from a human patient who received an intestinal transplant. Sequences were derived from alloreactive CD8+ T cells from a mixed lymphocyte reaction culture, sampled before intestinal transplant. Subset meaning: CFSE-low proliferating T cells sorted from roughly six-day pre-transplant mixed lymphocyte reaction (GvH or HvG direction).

The DNA for the CDR3 is TGTGCCAGCAGCGAGGGACAGGGTCTTGGGGCCAACGTCCTGACTTTC. Protein product: CASSEGQGLGANVLTF. The chain employs TRBV9 and TRBJ2-6; TRBD1 aligns across 9 bases. The ends lost 3 bases at V and 3 bases at J; junction bases unmatched: 4. CDR1 and CDR2 (germline): SGDLS, YYNGEE. The CDR3 spans 16 residues. The full variable domain, its missing parts supplied by reference TRBV9 and TRBJ2-6, is DSGVTQTPKHLITATGQRVTLRCSPRSGDLSVYWYQQSLDQGLQFLIQYYNGEERAKGNILERFSAQQFPDLHSELNLSSLELGDSALYFCASSEGQGLGANVLTFGAGSRLTVL.